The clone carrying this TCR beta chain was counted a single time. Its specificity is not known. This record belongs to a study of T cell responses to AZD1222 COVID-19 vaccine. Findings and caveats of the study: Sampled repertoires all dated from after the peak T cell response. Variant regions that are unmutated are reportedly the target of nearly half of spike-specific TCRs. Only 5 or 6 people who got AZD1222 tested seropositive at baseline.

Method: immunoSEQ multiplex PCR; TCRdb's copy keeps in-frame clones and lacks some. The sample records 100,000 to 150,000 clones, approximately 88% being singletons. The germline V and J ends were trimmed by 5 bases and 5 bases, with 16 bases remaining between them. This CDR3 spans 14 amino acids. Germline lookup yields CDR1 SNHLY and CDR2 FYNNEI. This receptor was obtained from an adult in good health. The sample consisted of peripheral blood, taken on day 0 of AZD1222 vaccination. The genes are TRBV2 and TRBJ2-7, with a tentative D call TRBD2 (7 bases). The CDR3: CASSNREGLDEQYF. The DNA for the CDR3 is TGTGCCAGCAGTAACAGGGAGGGTCTGGACGAGCAGTACTTC.